This entry concerns a single T cell receptor (beta chain). No antigen is known for it. Each of the donors was a healthy adult who was HIV-negative and had not had a recent acute infection or vaccination. V shed 6 bases and J 5 bases; nucleotides not matched to a gene: 9. Germline values: CDR1 MNHNY, CDR2 SVGAGI (reference sequence). This CDR3 is 14 amino acids long. This table comes from immunoSEQ multiplex PCR, and its TCRdb copy is limited to in-frame clones, with some not included. The sample has a few million clones; more than 80% are singletons. This sample is part of a study of shared clonotypes between healthy human individuals. Across the study: Donors, aged 18 to 49, were a couple of women and a few men. Whole-study results and caveats: A few donors shared around 5.1% of their naive CD4 clonotypes.

Material for sequencing was naive CD4+ T cells from PBMCs. Subset meaning: CD45RA+ positively selected. The sequence was collected from a man aged 18 to 30 in good health. Some clones in this sample may be carry-over from other donors' samples. This chain links TRBV6-6 with TRBJ2-7, with 8 bases fitting TRBD2. The CDR3 protein is CASRAGLGAHEQYF. The CDR3 DNA is TGTGCCAGCAGGGCGGGACTAGGGGCCCACGAGCAGTACTTC.